This TCR beta chain was sequenced during a study of CXCR4 blockade with PD-1 therapy in pancreatic cancer (dated by TCRdb to between 2017 and 2020). Study-wide context: The study combined multiplex immunohistochemistry and TCRbeta immunosequencing of resected pancreatic ductal adenocarcinoma with ex vivo slice culture testing PD-1 and CXCR4 blockade. Two geographically distinct regions were TCR-sequenced from each of about six tumors to assess intratumoral heterogeneity. The study at large found these results: Tumors showed clonal expansion, with mean productive clonality about 0.14 versus 0.054 in healthy blood, but clonality did not correlate with survival. Because only TCRbeta chains were sequenced, true antigen-specificity overlap of convergent dominant clones was left unconfirmed pending paired alpha-beta single-cell sequencing. Amino acid clone frequency correlated strongly with the number of distinct nucleotide rearrangements encoding it, suggesting convergent selection by common tumor antigens.

The germline V gene (reference sequence) sets CDR1 to LNHDA and CDR2 to SQIVND. Including cysteine and phenylalanine, the CDR3 has 16 amino acids. The DNA shown is the 48-base CDR3, in frame from base 1. At the junction V is shortened by 1 base and J by 1 base, with 13 bases in between. The archived tumor blocks came from patients who had not received neoadjuvant therapy before resection. The preserved-tissue arm of the study used approximately 31 surgical resection samples from some 25 previously untreated pancreatic ductal adenocarcinoma patients. DNA for the resection arm was extracted from ten 5-micron curls of FFPE tumor lying next to the multiplex immunohistochemistry slide. The immunoSEQ Assay at Adaptive Biotechnologies was used to immunosequence TCRbeta CDR3 regions from the extracted DNA. From the authors' description of their analysis: To measure the absolute abundance of each unique TCRbeta CDR3, the sequences were collapsed and filtered. Clonality was defined as 1 minus Pielou's evenness, computed on productive in-frame rearrangements only. Regional overlap was evaluated by tracking the top 100 nucleotide rearrangements across paired samples, and paired versus unrelated samples were compared using the Morisita index. The immunoSEQ Rearrangement Details tool was used to assess whether nucleotide rearrangements converged onto identical amino acid sequences. TCRdb took over this immuneACCESS table, retaining in-frame rearrangements with V and J assigned. Such tables are incomplete; in checked studies, under half of the missing clones stem from an unresolved V gene, and the remainder is unexplained. V and J calls and clone size are those listed in that table; D and trimming were worked out from the DNA. The sample table records about 8,100 clones; around three fifths of these occur just once. Jointly, the top ten make up approximately 7.2% of the sample.

Regarding this clone: Its specific antigen is unknown. Base quality data are lacking; no much larger clone is found one base away.

This sequence uses TRBV19 and TRBJ2-5; perhaps TRBD2 is the D gene, with 6 bases matching. The receptor comes from a human donor with pancreatic ductal adenocarcinoma. Sequencing input: tumor tissue. CDR3 loop: CASSIGQAGFQETQYF. The DNA sequence reads TGTGCCAGTAGTATAGGTCAGGCGGGATTCCAAGAGACCCAGTACTTC.